These 12 T cell receptor beta chains were all obtained from the same sample, sequenced in a study of blood T cells in healthy people across ages. Through a sample-barcoded 5' primer and a J-beta primer mix, a second PCR was run for roughly 6 to 12 cycles. Via MiXCR, TCRdb re-called the 5' RACE reads, giving one row per CDR3 protein. The sample contains roughly 800,000 distinct CDR3 sequences, 25% of which appear only once. These data were likewise used in another study, on T cells of mothers and their children.

The sample comprised blood. The receptors were gathered from a boy between 5 and 17 years old in good health.

This clonotype was found a few times. The CDR3 here is CASSYGTGGNYEQYF. As DNA, the CDR3 is TGTGCCAGCAGCTACGGGACTGGAGGAAACTACGAGCAGTACTTC. The rearrangement links TRBV7-9 to TRBJ2-7, with D maybe TRBD2 (6 bases). CDR1 is SEHNR, CDR2 FQNEAQ, per germline (reference sequence). The length of the CDR3 is 15 residues. Trimming took 4 bases from V and 3 from J, leaving 16 bases between them.

This sequence joins TRBV7-2 and TRBJ2-3, with a possible D match to TRBD2 (5 bases). The germline V and J ends were trimmed by 3 bases and 0 bases, with 13 bases remaining between them. Germline CDR1 is SGHTA and CDR2 is FQGNSA. CDR3 size: 16 residues. Here the CDR3 reads CASSLEAAPSTDTQYF. The CDR3 coding sequence is TGTGCCAGCAGCTTGGAAGCGGCCCCTAGCACAGATACGCAGTATTTT.

V is TRBV29-1 and J is TRBJ2-5, with a weak D call TRBD1 (5 bases). CDR1 is SQVTM, CDR2 ANQGSEA, per germline. The V end lost 2 bases, the J end lost 5 bases, and 9 bases lay between the germline ends. The CDR3 spans 12 residues. CDR3 nucleotides: TGCAGCGTTGAACTAAGGGGTGAGACCCAGTACTTC. Protein product: CSVELRGETQYF.

This chain links TRBV12-3 or TRBV12-4 with TRBJ2-3; 7 nucleotides match TRBD1. The CDR3 extends over 17 amino acids. Trimming cost V 3 bases and J 2 bases; bases outside gene matches: 11. CDR3 sequence (DNA): TGTGCCAGCAGTTTTGGGGGTCGACAGGGCGCCACAGATACGCAGTATTTT. The encoded protein is CASSFGGRQGATDTQYF.

This clonotype came up a few times. The V gene is TRBV5-1, the J gene TRBJ2-7; the D gene is possibly TRBD1 (5 bases). The CDR3 covers 14 residues. Trimming removed 0 bases at V and 2 bases at J, with 9 bases between. CDR1 and CDR2 from the germline V gene are SGHRS and YFSETQ. The DNA of the CDR3 is TGCGCCAGCAGCTTGGCAGGGATGACCTACGAGCAGTACTTC. It yields the protein CASSLAGMTYEQYF.

The gene calls are TRBV25-1 and TRBJ2-5, with 7 bases fitting TRBD1. V was pared by 6 bases and J by 5 bases, with 6 bases of the junction left unmatched. Germline-derived CDR1 and CDR2 are MGHDK and SYGVNS. This CDR3 is built from 13 residues. The CDR3 sequence is CASRFDRAETQYF. The CDR3 DNA is TGTGCCAGCAGGTTCGACAGGGCCGAGACCCAGTACTTC.

This clonotype was observed a few times. The chain has TRBV11-2 and TRBJ2-3; TRBD2 agrees at 7 bases. From germline, CDR1 is SGHAT and CDR2 FQNNGV. J was trimmed by 1 base and V by 1 base; bases with no gene match: 2. The CDR3 is made up of 15 amino acids. The CDR3, as DNA: TGTGCCAGCAGCTTAGTGGCGGGGGGCACAGATACGCAGTATTTT. Its translation is CASSLVAGGTDTQYF.

This clonotype has more than one count but fewer than ten. The rearrangement links TRBV27 to TRBJ2-3, with TRBD1 matching over 8 bases. In germline, CDR1 is MNHEY, CDR2 SMNVEV (reference sequence). This CDR3 is 15 amino acids long. V dropped 3 bases and J dropped 3; count of bases not matched to a gene: 5. Here the CDR3 reads CASSFSGGATDTQYF. DNA of the CDR3: TGTGCCAGCAGTTTCTCAGGGGGCGCGACAGATACGCAGTATTTT.

Note on this clonotype: Relative to the germline gene, one junction end is altered; a read error may explain this. The rearrangement joins TRBV5-5 to TRBJ2-2; D might be TRBD2 (6 bases). CDR1 is SGHKS and CDR2 is YYEKEE in the germline V gene (reference sequence). The CDR3 consists of 16 residues. The CDR3 nucleotides read TGTGCCAGCAGCTTGTTGGCAGGACCGAACACCGGGGGGCTGTTTTTT. Its translation is CASSLLAGPNTGGLFF.

This clonotype showed up just a few times. This rearrangement joins TRBV4-1 to TRBJ2-5; 8 nucleotides align to TRBD1. The end of the DNA fits TRBJ2-1 better, so the J call may be wrong. Germline CDR1 reads MGHRA; CDR2 reads YSYEKL. The CDR3 length is 14 residues. DNA of the CDR3: TGCGCCAGCAGCCGGGGACAGGTACGCTATGAGCAGTTCTTC. This codes for CASSRGQVRYEQFF.

The CDR3 loop reads CASSPIYIQYF. CDR3 nucleotides: TGTGCCAGCAGCCCCATCTACATTCAGTACTTC. This sequence joins TRBV7-9 and TRBJ2-4; D gene unclear. CDR3 length: 11 amino acids. Germline V gene data show CDR1 as SEHNR and CDR2 as FQNEAQ (reference sequence). The germline V and J ends were trimmed by 5 bases and 8 bases, with 7 bases remaining between them.

This clonotype turned up a few times. V is TRBV6-1 and J is TRBJ2-5, with TRBD1 identical over 11 bases. The CDR3 covers 15 residues. Germline V gene lookup returns CDR1 MNHNS and CDR2 SASEGT. V lost 4 bases and J lost 5; bases outside the gene matches: 6. CDR3 coding DNA: TGTGCCAGCAGTGCAGGACAGGGGGCCGCGGAGACCCAGTACTTC. Translation: CASSAGQGAAETQYF.